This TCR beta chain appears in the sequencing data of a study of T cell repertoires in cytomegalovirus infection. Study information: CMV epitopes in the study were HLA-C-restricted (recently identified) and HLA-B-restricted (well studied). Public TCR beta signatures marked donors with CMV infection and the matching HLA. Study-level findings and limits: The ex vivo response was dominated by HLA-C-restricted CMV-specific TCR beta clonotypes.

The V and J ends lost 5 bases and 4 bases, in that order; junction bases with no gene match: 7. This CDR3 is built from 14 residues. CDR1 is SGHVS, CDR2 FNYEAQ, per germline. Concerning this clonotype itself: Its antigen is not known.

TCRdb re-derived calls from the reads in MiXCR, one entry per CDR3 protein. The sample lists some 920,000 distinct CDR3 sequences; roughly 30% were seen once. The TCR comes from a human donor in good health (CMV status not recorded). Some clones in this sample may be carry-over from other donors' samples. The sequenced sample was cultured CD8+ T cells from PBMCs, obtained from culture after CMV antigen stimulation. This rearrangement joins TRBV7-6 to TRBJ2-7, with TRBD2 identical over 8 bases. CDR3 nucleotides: TGTGCCAGCAGCCAGACTAGCGCGGCTTACGAGCAGTACTTC. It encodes CASSQTSAAYEQYF.